This T cell receptor beta chain was identified during a study of cytomegalovirus exposure and HLA in healthy donors. The primer mix had 60 Vbeta and 13 Jbeta primers. Using immunoSEQ multiplex PCR, the repertoire was profiled, and TCRdb retains in-frame clones only, with some absent. The sample shows 100,000 to 150,000 clones, about 80% of them seen only once. V lost 4 bases to trimming and J lost 3 bases; unmatched junction nucleotides: 7. This CDR3 has 16 amino acids. In germline, CDR1 is MNHNY, CDR2 SVGAGI (reference sequence). Findings and limits, study-wide: Many donors shared some public TCRs, even though most TCR sequences were rare.

In the case of this clone: What it binds is not known.

Sequenced material: PBMCs. This receptor was taken from a human donor in good health. V is TRBV6-6 and J is TRBJ1-5; TRBD1 aligns across 9 bases. CDR3 in amino acids: CASSSADRGDNQPQHF. For the CDR3, the DNA is TGTGCCAGCAGTTCCGCGGACAGGGGTGACAATCAGCCCCAGCATTTT.